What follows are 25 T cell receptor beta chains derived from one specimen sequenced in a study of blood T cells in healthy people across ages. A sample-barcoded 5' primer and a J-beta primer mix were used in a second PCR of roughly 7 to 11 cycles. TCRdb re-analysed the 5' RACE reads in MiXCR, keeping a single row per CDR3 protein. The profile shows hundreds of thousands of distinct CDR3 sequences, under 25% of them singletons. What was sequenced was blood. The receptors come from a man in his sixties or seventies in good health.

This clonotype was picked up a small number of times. The CDR3 nucleotides are TGTGCCAGCAGCCCAACCGGGACAGGGGGCCAAGAGACCCAGTACTTC. This codes for CASSPTGTGGQETQYF. This chain links TRBV7-2 with TRBJ2-5, with TRBD1 identical over 11 bases. V lost 5 bases to trimming and J lost 1 base; unmatched junction nucleotides: 6. The CDR3 sequence is 16 residues long. The germline CDR1 and CDR2 sequences are SGHTA and FQGNSA.

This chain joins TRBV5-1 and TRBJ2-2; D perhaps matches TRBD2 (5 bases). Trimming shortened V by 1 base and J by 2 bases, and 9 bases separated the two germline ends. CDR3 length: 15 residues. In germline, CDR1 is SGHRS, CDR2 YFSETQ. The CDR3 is CASSLRSSNTGELFF. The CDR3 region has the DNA TGCGCCAGCAGCTTGCGCTCTAGCAACACCGGGGAGCTGTTTTTT.

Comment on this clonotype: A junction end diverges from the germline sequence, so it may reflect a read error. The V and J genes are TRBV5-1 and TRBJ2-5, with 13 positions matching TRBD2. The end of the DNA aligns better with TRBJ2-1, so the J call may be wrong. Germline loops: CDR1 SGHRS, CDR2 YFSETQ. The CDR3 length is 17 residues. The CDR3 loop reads CASSKGTSGVFIHEQFF. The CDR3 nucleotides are TGTGCCAGCAGCAAAGGGACTAGCGGGGTGTTTATTCATGAGCAGTTCTTC.

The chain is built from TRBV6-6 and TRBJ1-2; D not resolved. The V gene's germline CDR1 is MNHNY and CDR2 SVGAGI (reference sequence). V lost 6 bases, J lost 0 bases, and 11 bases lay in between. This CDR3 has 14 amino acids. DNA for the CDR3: TGTGCCAGCAGAAACGGGCAGGCTAACTATGGCTACACCTTC. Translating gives CASRNGQANYGYTF.

CDR3 sequence: CSVGRGLVGSYEQYF. As DNA, the CDR3 is TGCAGTGTTGGACGCGGGTTAGTTGGTTCCTACGAGCAGTACTTC. The chain employs TRBV20-1 and TRBJ2-7; TRBD2 is a possible D gene (5 bases). The V gene's germline CDR1 is DFQATT and CDR2 SNEGSKA (reference sequence). Deletions cut 7 bases from V and 1 base from J, with 20 bases between. CDR3 length equals 15 residues.

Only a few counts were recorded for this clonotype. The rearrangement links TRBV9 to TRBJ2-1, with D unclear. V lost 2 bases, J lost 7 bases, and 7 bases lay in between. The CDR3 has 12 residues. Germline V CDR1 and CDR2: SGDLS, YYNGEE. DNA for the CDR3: TGTGCCAGCAGCGTCAAGGAGAATGAGCAGTTCTTC. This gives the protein CASSVKENEQFF.

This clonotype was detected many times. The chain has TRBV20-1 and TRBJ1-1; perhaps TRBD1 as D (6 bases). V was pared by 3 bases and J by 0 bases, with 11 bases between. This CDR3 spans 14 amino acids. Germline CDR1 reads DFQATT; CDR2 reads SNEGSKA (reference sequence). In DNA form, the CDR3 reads TGCAGTGCTAGGGGGGACACATTGAACACTGAAGCTTTCTTT. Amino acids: CSARGDTLNTEAFF.

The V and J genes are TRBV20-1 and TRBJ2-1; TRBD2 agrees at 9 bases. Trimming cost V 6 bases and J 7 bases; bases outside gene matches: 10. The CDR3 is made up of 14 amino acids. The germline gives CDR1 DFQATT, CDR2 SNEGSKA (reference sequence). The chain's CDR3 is CSAHSGRMKNEQFF. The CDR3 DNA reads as TGCAGTGCCCATAGCGGGAGAATGAAGAATGAGCAGTTCTTC.

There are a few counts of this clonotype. Here the CDR3 DNA reads TGTGCCAGCAGCAACGCGGACAGCGAACAGGGTTTTGAAAAACTGTTTTTT. It codes for CASSNADSEQGFEKLFF. The chain carries TRBV21-1 and TRBJ1-4; TRBD1 is the table's D call and was not checked against the DNA. TRBV21-1 is listed as a pseudogene. The CDR3 has 17 residues.

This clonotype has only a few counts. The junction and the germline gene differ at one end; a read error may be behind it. CDR3 nucleotide sequence: TGCAGCGTTGGGACAGGGCTCAATCAAGAGACCCAATACTTC. Translation gives CSVGTGLNQETQYF. This chain uses TRBV29-1 with TRBJ2-1; 8 nucleotides match TRBD1. CDR3 length: 14 residues. Germline V gives CDR1 SQVTM, CDR2 ANQGSEA.

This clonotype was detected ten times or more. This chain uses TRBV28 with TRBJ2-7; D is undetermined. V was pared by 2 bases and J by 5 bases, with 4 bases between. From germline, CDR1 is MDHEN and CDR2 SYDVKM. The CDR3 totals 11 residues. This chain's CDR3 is CASSLRDEQYF. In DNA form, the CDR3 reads TGTGCCAGCAGTTTAAGGGACGAGCAGTACTTC.

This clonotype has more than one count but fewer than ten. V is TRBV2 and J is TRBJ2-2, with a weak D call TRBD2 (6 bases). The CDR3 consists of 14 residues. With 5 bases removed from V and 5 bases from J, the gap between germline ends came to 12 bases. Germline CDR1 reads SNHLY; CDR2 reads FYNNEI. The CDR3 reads CASSKGLYTGELFF. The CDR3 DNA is TGTGCCAGCAGTAAGGGACTCTATACCGGGGAGCTGTTTTTT.

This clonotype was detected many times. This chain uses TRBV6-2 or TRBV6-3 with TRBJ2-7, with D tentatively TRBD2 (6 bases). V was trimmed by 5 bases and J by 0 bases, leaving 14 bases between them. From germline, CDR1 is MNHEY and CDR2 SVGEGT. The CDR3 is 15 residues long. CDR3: CASSRGDFRSYEQYF. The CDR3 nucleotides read TGTGCCAGCAGTAGAGGGGACTTCCGCTCCTACGAGCAGTACTTC.

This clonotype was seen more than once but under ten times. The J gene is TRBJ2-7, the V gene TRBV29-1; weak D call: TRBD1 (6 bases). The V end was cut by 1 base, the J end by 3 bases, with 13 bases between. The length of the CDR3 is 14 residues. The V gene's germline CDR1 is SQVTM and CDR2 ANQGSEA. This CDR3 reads CSVEGQGMGYEQYF. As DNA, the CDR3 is TGCAGCGTTGAAGGGCAGGGGATGGGCTACGAGCAGTACTTC.

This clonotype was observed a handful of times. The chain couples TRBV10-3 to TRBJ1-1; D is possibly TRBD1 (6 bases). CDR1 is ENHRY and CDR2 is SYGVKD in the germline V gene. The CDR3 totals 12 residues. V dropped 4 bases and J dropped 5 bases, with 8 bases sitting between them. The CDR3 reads CAISGGRTEAFF. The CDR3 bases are TGTGCCATCAGTGGGGGGCGGACTGAAGCTTTCTTT.

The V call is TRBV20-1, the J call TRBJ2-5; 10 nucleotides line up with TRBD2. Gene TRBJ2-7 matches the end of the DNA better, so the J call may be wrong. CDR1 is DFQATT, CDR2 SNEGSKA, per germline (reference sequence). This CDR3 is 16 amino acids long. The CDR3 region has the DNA TGCAGTGCTAGAGGTCCTAGCGGGAGAAGGGGCTACGAGCAGTACTTC. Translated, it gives CSARGPSGRRGYEQYF.

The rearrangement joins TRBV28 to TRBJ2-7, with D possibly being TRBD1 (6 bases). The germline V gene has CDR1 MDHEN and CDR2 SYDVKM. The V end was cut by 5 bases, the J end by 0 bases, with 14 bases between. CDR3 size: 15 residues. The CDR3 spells CASSPGTRHSYEQYF. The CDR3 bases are TGTGCCAGCAGTCCCGGGACACGCCACTCCTACGAGCAGTACTTC.

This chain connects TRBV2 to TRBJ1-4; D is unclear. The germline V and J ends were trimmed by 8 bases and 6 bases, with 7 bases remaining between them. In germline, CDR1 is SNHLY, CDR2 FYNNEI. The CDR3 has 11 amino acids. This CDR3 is CASVIDEKLFF. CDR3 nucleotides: TGTGCCAGCGTCATTGATGAAAAACTGTTTTTT.

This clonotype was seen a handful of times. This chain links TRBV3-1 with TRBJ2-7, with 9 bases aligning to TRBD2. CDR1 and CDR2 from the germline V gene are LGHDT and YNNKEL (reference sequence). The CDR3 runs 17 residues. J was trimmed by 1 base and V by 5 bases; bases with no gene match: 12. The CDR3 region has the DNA TGTGCCAGCAGCTCACGGACTAGCGCCAGCCATTCCTACGAGCAGTACTTC. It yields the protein CASSSRTSASHSYEQYF.

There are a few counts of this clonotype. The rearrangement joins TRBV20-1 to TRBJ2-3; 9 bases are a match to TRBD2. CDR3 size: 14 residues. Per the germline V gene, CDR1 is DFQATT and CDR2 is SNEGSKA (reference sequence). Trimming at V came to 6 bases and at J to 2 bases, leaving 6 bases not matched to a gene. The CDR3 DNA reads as TGCAGTGCAGAGCGGGAGGTCGCCACAGATACGCAGTATTTT. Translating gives CSAEREVATDTQYF.

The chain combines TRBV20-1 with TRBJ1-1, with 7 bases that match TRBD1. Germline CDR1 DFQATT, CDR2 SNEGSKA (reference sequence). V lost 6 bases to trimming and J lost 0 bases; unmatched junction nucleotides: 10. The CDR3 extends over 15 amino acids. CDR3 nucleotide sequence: TGCAGTGCCCGAATGGCGACAGGGATGAACACTGAAGCTTTCTTT. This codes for CSARMATGMNTEAFF.

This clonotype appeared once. The CDR3 reads CASSQTSPARDTQYF. The CDR3 DNA sequence: TGTGCCAGCAGCCAGACTAGTCCCGCTCGGGATACGCAGTATTTT. The chain is built from TRBV11-2 and TRBJ2-3; D might be TRBD2 (6 bases). The germline V gene has CDR1 SGHAT and CDR2 FQNNGV. The CDR3 spans 15 residues. V was shortened by 5 bases and J by 6 bases, with 18 bases between the two germline ends.

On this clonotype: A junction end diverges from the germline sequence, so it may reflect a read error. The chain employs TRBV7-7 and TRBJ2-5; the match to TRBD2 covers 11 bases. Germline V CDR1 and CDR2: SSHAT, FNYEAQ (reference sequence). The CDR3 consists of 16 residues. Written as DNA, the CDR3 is TGTGCTAGCAGCCCAGGACTAGCGGGTCCTCAAGAGACCCAGTACTTC. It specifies CASSPGLAGPQETQYF.

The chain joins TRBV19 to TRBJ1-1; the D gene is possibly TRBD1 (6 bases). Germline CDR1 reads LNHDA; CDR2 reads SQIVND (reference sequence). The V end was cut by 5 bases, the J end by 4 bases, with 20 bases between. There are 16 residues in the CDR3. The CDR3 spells CASSPTGRGRSTEAFF. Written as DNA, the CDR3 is TGTGCCAGTAGTCCTACAGGGAGGGGACGGAGCACTGAAGCTTTCTTT.

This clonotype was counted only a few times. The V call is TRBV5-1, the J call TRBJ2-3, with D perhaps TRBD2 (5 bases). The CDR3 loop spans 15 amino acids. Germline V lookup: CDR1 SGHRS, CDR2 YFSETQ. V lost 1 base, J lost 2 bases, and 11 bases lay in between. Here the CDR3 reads CASSLLGRNTDTQYF. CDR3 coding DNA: TGCGCCAGCAGCTTGCTAGGGAGAAACACAGATACGCAGTATTTT.